The present T cell receptor (beta chain) was sequenced within a study of T cell responses to AZD1222 COVID-19 vaccine. Overall study findings and caveats: Spike-wide vaccine-associated CD4 TCRs dominated at 160-218 and 743-854. Clonal diversity was possibly underestimated, and white British individuals and females predominated among donors.

As regards this clone: Antigen specificity is unknown. Within the sample, other DNA sequences also encode this same CDR3.

TCRdb keeps only in-frame clones here, not all; method: immunoSEQ multiplex PCR. The sample holds around 84,000 clones; 88% are singletons and the top ten take over 9%. This specimen was peripheral blood, taken on day 0 of MenACWY control vaccination. This TCR derives from an adult in good health.

The CDR3 sequence is CASSPDRSGANVLTF. DNA of the CDR3: TGTGCCAGCAGCCCAGACAGATCTGGGGCCAACGTCCTGACTTTC. V and J are TRBV28 and TRBJ2-6; tentatively, D is TRBD1 (5 bases). The CDR3 loop spans 15 amino acids. V lost 6 bases and J lost 1, with 10 bases in between. The germline V gene has CDR1 MDHEN and CDR2 SYDVKM.